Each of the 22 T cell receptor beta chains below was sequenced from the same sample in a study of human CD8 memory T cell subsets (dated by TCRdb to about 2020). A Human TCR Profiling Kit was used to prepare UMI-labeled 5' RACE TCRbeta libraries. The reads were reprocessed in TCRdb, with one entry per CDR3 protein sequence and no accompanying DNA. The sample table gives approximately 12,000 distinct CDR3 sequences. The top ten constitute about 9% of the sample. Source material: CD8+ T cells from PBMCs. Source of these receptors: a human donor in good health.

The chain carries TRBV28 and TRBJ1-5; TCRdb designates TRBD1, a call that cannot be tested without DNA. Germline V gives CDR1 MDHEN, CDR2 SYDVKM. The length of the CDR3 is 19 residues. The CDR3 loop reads CASSLVGDTGPGSNQPQHF.

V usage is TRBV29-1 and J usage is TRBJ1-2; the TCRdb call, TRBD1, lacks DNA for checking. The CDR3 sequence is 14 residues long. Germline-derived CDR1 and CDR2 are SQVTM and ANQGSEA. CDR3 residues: CSVVTGDSNYGYTF.

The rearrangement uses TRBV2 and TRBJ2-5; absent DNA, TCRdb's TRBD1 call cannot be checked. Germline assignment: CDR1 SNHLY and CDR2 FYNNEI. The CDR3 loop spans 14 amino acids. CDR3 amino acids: CASNNGGSQETQYF.

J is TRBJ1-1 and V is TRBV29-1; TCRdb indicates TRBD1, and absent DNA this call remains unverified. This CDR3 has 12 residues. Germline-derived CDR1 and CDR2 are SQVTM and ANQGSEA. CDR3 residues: CSSRVGQGEAFF.

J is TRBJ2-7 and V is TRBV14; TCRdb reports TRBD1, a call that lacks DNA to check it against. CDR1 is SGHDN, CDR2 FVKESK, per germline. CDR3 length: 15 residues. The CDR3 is CASSQLTGESYEQYF. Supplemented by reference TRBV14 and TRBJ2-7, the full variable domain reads EAGVTQFPSHSVIEKGQTVTLRCDPISGHDNLYWYRRVMGKEIKFLLHFVKESKQDESGMPNNRFLAERTGGTYSTLKVQPAELEDSGVYFCASSQLTGESYEQYFGPGTRLTVT.

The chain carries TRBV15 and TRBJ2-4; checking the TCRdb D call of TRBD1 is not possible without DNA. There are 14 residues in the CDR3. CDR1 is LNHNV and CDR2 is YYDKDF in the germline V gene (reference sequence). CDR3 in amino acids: CATSPTGAGNIQYF. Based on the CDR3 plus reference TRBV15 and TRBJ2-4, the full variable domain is DAMVIQNPRYQVTQFGKPVTLSCSQTLNHNVMYWYQQKSSQAPKLLFHYYDKDFNNEADTPDNFQSRRPNTSFCFLDIRSPGLGDTAMYLCATSPTGAGNIQYFGAGTRLSVL.

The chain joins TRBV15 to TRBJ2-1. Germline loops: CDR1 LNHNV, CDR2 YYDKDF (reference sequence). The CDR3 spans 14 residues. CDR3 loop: CATSDGDSYNEQFF. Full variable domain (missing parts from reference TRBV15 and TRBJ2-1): DAMVIQNPRYQVTQFGKPVTLSCSQTLNHNVMYWYQQKSSQAPKLLFHYYDKDFNNEADTPDNFQSRRPNTSFCFLDIRSPGLGDTAMYLCATSDGDSYNEQFFGPGTRLTVL.

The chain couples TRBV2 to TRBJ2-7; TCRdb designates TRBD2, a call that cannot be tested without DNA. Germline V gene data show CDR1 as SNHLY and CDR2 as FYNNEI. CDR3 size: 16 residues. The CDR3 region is CASSEVASGTSYEQYF.

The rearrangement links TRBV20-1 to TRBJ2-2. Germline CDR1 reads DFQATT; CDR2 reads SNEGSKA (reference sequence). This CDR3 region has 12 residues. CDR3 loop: CSARDITGELFF.

CDR3 residues: CASSQGWAASGNRETQYF. V usage is TRBV14 and J usage is TRBJ2-5. CDR1 is SGHDN, CDR2 FVKESK, per germline. This CDR3 comprises 18 residues.

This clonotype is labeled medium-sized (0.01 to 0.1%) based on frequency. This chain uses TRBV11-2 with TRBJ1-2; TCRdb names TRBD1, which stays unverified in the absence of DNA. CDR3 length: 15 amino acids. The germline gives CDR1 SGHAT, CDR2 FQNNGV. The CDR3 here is CASSSPGRGIHGYTF.

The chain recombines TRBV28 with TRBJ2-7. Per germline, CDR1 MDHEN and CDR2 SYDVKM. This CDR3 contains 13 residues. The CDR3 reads CASSLLRLYEQYF.

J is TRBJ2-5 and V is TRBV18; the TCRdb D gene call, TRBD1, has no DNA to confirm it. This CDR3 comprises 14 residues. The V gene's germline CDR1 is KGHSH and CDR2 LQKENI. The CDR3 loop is CASSPPRGAETQYF.

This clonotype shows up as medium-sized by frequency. The CDR3 here is CATHGPIGVDTQYF. The chain uses TRBV28 and TRBJ2-3; the D gene TCRdb calls, TRBD2, cannot be checked with no DNA. CDR1 is MDHEN, CDR2 SYDVKM, per germline. The CDR3 runs 14 residues.

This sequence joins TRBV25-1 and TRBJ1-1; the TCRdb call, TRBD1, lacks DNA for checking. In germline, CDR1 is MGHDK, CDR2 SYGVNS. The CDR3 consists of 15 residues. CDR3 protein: CASSEYFQGNTEAFF.

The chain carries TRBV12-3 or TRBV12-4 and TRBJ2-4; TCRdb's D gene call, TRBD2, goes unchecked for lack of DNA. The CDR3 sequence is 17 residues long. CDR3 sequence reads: CASSEGTSGAAGNIQYF.

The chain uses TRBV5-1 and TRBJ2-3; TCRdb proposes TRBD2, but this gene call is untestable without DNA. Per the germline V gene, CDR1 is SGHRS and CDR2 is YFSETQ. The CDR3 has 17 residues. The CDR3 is CASSPADGRPPTDTQYF.

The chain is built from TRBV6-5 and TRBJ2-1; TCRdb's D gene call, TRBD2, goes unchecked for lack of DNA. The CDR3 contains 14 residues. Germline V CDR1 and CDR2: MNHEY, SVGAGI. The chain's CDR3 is CASSYSQGSGKQFF.

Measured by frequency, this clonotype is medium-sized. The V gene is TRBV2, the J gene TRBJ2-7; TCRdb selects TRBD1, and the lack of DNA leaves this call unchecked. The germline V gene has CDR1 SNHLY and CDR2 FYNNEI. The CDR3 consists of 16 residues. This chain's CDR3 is CASSGVAGGTVYEQYF.

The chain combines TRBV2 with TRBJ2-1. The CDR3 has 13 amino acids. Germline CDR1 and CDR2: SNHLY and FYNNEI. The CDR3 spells CASSDYGRDEQFF.

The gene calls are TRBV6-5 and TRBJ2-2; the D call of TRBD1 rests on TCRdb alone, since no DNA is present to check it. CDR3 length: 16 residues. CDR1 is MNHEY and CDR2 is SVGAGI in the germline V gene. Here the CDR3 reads CASIPGTGDYTGELFF.

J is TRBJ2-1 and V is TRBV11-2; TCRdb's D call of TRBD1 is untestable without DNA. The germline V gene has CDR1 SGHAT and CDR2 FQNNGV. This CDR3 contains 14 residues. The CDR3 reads CASSLEQGIDEQFF.